This T cell receptor (beta chain) was obtained from a study of molecular identifiers for immune sequencing clone quantification. Study-level information: Replicate runs used RNA from roughly 20,000 or 100,000 naive CD8 cells, which was split five ways into aliquots, and four of those aliquots were then sequenced. Study results and limitations: Clonotypes surpassing 20 RNA copies contained over 99% of effector molecules, versus under 1% in naive cells.

It was with previously described methods and listed TCR primers that bulk TCR libraries were made. MiXCR, run by TCRdb on the PCR reads, gives a single entry per CDR3 protein. The sample consists of 300,000 to 350,000 distinct CDR3 sequences, roughly 23% of them appearing once. Using a CD8+CD4-CCR7+CD45RA+ phenotype, naive CD8 T cells were sorted. The table lists this clonotype with many counts. Its antigen is not identified. This receptor was obtained from a human donor in good health. Some libraries in this study had Jurkat cell RNA spiked in. The material sequenced was naive CD8+ T cells from blood, with Jurkat cell RNA spiked in. Subset described: FACS-sorted CD8+CD4-CCR7+CD45RA+ naive T cells.

This chain's CDR3 is CASGLVGGPEQYF. The CDR3 nucleotides read TGTGCTAGTGGTTTGGTAGGAGGCCCAGAGCAGTACTTC. This chain connects TRBV12-5 to TRBJ2-7; tentative D call: TRBD2 (5 bases). Germline CDR1 reads LGHNT; CDR2 reads FRNRAP. This CDR3 has 13 amino acids. The V end was cut by 0 bases, the J end by 7 bases, with 10 bases between.